Shown below are 31 T cell receptor beta chains from a single sample sequenced in a study of OX40 agonist ivuxolimab in advanced cancers. TCRdb's table, derived via immunoSEQ multiplex PCR, lists solely in-frame clones and lacks some. The data contain about 75,000 clones, around 86% of them singletons. The sequences come from CD4+ or CD8+ T cells sorted from blood, collected in a trial of the OX40 agonist ivuxolimab. All receptors come from an adult with an advanced solid tumor such as melanoma, head and neck, liver or kidney cancer.

The chain employs TRBV5-5 and TRBJ2-1, with D possibly being TRBD1 (8 bases). CDR3 length: 19 amino acids. Germline CDR1 SGHKS, CDR2 YYEKEE (reference sequence). Trimming left V 4 bases short and J 0 bases short, with 23 bases between. CDR3 bases: TGTGCCAGCAGCCCAAGGACAGGGAGCGGGATCAGCTCCTACAATGAGCAGTTCTTC. Protein sequence: CASSPRTGSGISSYNEQFF.

V is TRBV11-2 and J is TRBJ2-2; TRBD1 matches 7 bases. V shed 7 bases, J shed 6 bases, and the junction held 8 bases outside the gene matches. CDR3 length equals 14 residues. Germline CDR1 and CDR2: SGHAT and FQNNGV. The CDR3 here is CASNNRGWAGELFF. DNA of the CDR3: TGTGCCAGCAACAACAGGGGTTGGGCCGGGGAGCTGTTTTTT. The full variable domain, completed using reference TRBV11-2 and TRBJ2-2, is EAGVAQSPRYKIIEKRQSVAFWCNPISGHATLYWYQQILGQGPKLLIQFQNNGVVDDSQLPKDRFSAERLKGVDSTLKIQPAKLEDSAVYLCASNNRGWAGELFFGEGSRLTVL.

This clone has only a few counts. The chain combines TRBV27 with TRBJ2-3, with TRBD2 matching over 14 bases. CDR1 MNHEY and CDR2 SMNVEV come from the germline V gene (reference sequence). This CDR3 has 15 residues. Trimming removed 8 bases from V and 5 bases from J; junction bases left unmatched: 6. Written as DNA, the CDR3 is TGTGCCAGCTCGACTAGCGGGAGGGCCGGAGATACGCAGTATTTT. This translates into CASSTSGRAGDTQYF.

This chain connects TRBV30 to TRBJ1-6; D call uncertain. CDR3 length: 11 amino acids. Germline V gene lookup returns CDR1 GTSNPN and CDR2 SVGIG (reference sequence). V shed 5 bases and J shed 10 bases, with 9 bases lying between them. The CDR3 DNA reads as TGTGCCTGGGGGGAAGGGTCACCCCTCCACTTT. Translating gives CAWGEGSPLHF. Complete variable domain (other parts from reference TRBV30 and TRBJ1-6): SQTIHQWPATLVQPVGSPLSLECTVEGTSNPNLYWYRQAAGRGLQLLFYSVGIGQISSEVPQNLSASRPQDRQFILSSKKLLLSDSGFYLCAWGEGSPLHFGNGTRLTVT.

This chain links TRBV2 with TRBJ1-5, with D possibly being TRBD1 (6 bases). Looked up from germline, CDR1 is SNHLY and CDR2 is FYNNEI. The CDR3 consists of 12 residues. Trimming shortened V by 7 bases and J by 6 bases, and 10 bases separated the two germline ends. The CDR3 protein is CASNQGGQPQHF. The DNA for the CDR3 is TGTGCCAGCAATCAAGGGGGTCAGCCCCAGCATTTT.

The V call is TRBV7-6, the J call TRBJ2-5; 12 bases map to TRBD2. The germline CDR1 and CDR2 sequences are SGHVS and FNYEAQ. Trimming removed 5 bases from V and 3 bases from J; junction bases left unmatched: 7. The CDR3 has 16 residues. The CDR3 region is CASSAGPSGGEETQYF. The CDR3 DNA reads as TGTGCCAGCAGCGCAGGGCCTAGCGGGGGGGAAGAGACCCAGTACTTC.

The gene calls are TRBV5-1 and TRBJ2-1; 11 nucleotides align to TRBD1. J was trimmed by 6 bases and V by 4 bases; bases with no gene match: 6. Per the germline V gene, CDR1 is SGHRS and CDR2 is YFSETQ. The CDR3 totals 15 residues. The CDR3 nucleotides are TGCGCCAGCAGCCCCCGGGACAGGGGGATCAATGAGCAGTTCTTC. Amino acids: CASSPRDRGINEQFF.

V and J are TRBV9 and TRBJ1-2; D is unresolved. The V gene lost 3 bases and the J gene lost 9 bases, with 12 bases spanning the gap. Germline loops: CDR1 SGDLS, CDR2 YYNGEE. This CDR3 is built from 12 residues. The CDR3 DNA is TGTGCCAGCAGCGCTCCTCGGCAGAGCTACACCTTC. Translated, it gives CASSAPRQSYTF.

The J gene is TRBJ2-1, the V gene TRBV7-9, with D perhaps matching TRBD1 (6 bases). Between the trimmed V and J ends, which lost 1 base and 5 bases, there was a span of 12 bases. This CDR3 contains 15 residues. Germline CDR1 is SEHNR and CDR2 is FQNEAQ (reference sequence). The CDR3 spells CASSLDQGLNNEQFF. CDR3 sequence (DNA): TGTGCCAGCAGCTTAGATCAGGGGCTGAACAATGAGCAGTTCTTC.

The chain carries TRBV7-2 and TRBJ2-7, with D possibly matching TRBD2 (7 bases). The CDR3 runs 18 residues. V gave up 1 base and J gave up 1 base, with 20 bases separating them. The germline V gene has CDR1 SGHTA and CDR2 FQGNSA. The CDR3 DNA is TGTGCCAGCAGCTTAGTTGGATTTCGGGGGGCGCAATCCTACGAGCAGTACTTC. Protein sequence: CASSLVGFRGAQSYEQYF.

The CDR3 region is CASSEHTGNYEQYF. The CDR3 DNA reads TGCGCCAGCAGCGAACACACAGGGAACTACGAGCAGTACTTC. The gene calls are TRBV5-1 and TRBJ2-7; tentative D call: TRBD1 (6 bases). V was shortened by 4 bases and J by 3 bases, with 14 bases between the two germline ends. Germline V gene data show CDR1 as SGHRS and CDR2 as YFSETQ. The CDR3 contains 14 residues.

The V gene is TRBV5-1, the J gene TRBJ1-5, with unresolved D. Trimming left V 0 bases short and J 3 bases short, with 10 bases between. Looked up from germline, CDR1 is SGHRS and CDR2 is YFSETQ. The CDR3 length is 15 residues. The CDR3 region is CASSLEGAYNQPQHF. CDR3 DNA sequence: TGCGCCAGCAGCTTGGAGGGAGCCTACAATCAGCCCCAGCATTTT.

V usage is TRBV5-1 and J usage is TRBJ2-6; D possibly corresponds to TRBD2 (6 bases). CDR3 length: 17 amino acids. Trimming shortened V by 4 bases and J by 0 bases, and 14 bases separated the two germline ends. Germline CDR1 is SGHRS and CDR2 is YFSETQ. The CDR3 loop is CASSGGTGLSGANVLTF. The CDR3 DNA reads as TGCGCCAGCAGCGGCGGGACCGGCCTCTCTGGGGCCAACGTCCTGACTTTC. The variable domain in full, with the rest retrieved from reference TRBV5-1 and TRBJ2-6, is KAGVTQTPRYLIKTRGQQVTLSCSPISGHRSVSWYQQTPGQGLQFLFEYFSETQRNKGNFPGRFSGRQFSNSRSEMNVSTLELGDSALYLCASSGGTGLSGANVLTFGAGSRLTVL.

The chain has TRBV5-1 and TRBJ2-5; 11 positions agree with TRBD1. Germline CDR1 and CDR2: SGHRS and YFSETQ. The V gene end was trimmed by 3 bases and the J gene end by 4 bases; junction bases not matched to a gene: 8. This CDR3 has 16 amino acids. CDR3 in DNA: TGCGCCAGCAGCTGGCGGACAGGGGGCGCGGGAGAGACCCAGTACTTC. Translation: CASSWRTGGAGETQYF.

This rearrangement joins TRBV5-1 to TRBJ1-4; D gene uncertain. V was pared by 0 bases and J by 4 bases, with 7 bases between. The CDR3 has 14 amino acids. Germline loops: CDR1 SGHRS, CDR2 YFSETQ. Here the CDR3 DNA reads TGCGCCAGCAGCTTGGGTGGGGATAATGAAAAACTGTTTTTT. Its translation is CASSLGGDNEKLFF.

This chain joins TRBV15 and TRBJ2-4, with TRBD2 identical over 8 bases. Germline assignment: CDR1 LNHNV and CDR2 YYDKDF (reference sequence). V shed 0 bases and J 2 bases; nucleotides not matched to a gene: 3. The CDR3 loop spans 16 amino acids. CDR3 loop: CATSRDAGGTKNIQYF. The CDR3 DNA sequence: TGTGCCACCAGCAGAGATGCGGGGGGTACCAAAAACATTCAGTACTTC.

This clone was picked up one time. This chain links TRBV9 with TRBJ2-7; TRBD2 matches 13 bases. The germline V gene encodes CDR1 SGDLS and CDR2 YYNGEE. The CDR3 length is 19 residues. The trim removed 0 bases at V and 0 bases at J, leaving 9 bases unmatched. The CDR3 sequence is CASSVETGLAGASSYEQYF. The DNA for the CDR3 is TGTGCCAGCAGCGTAGAAACCGGACTAGCGGGAGCTTCCTCCTACGAGCAGTACTTC.

The chain uses TRBV6-5 and TRBJ2-1, with D perhaps being TRBD1 or TRBD2 (5 bases each). In germline, CDR1 is MNHEY, CDR2 SVGAGI. The CDR3 has 13 amino acids. Trimming pared 6 bases from V and 8 bases from J, leaving 14 bases between. CDR3 loop: CASSPRLGDEQFF. CDR3 nucleotides: TGTGCCAGCAGCCCACGATTGGGGGATGAGCAGTTCTTC.

The chain recombines TRBV12-5 with TRBJ1-2; D may be TRBD1 (6 bases). The CDR3 is 16 residues long. Germline CDR1 reads LGHNT; CDR2 reads FRNRAP. Trimming took 2 bases from V and 6 from J, leaving 19 bases between them. Written as DNA, the CDR3 is TGTGCTAGTGGTTTGTCAACAGGGTATCGAAGTGATGGCTACACCTTC. Its protein product is CASGLSTGYRSDGYTF.

This clone was seen just once. This chain connects TRBV6-6 to TRBJ2-7; no definite D call. Trimming removed 2 bases from V and 3 bases from J, with 8 bases in between. CDR3 length: 13 residues. Germline lookup yields CDR1 MNHNY and CDR2 SVGAGI (reference sequence). The CDR3 loop is CASSYIGGYEQYF. The CDR3 DNA reads TGTGCCAGCAGTTACATTGGCGGCTACGAGCAGTACTTC.

V and J are TRBV6-5 and TRBJ2-1, with a weak D call TRBD1 (5 bases). The CDR3 is made up of 14 amino acids. Germline CDR1 reads MNHEY; CDR2 reads SVGAGI. Deletions cut 2 bases from V and 7 bases from J, with 12 bases between. The CDR3 spells CASSYKFKGNEQFF. CDR3 sequence (DNA): TGTGCCAGCAGTTACAAATTTAAGGGGAATGAGCAGTTCTTC.

This clone was detected only a few times. The CDR3 DNA reads TGTGCCAGCAGCTCCTTGCTTGGGGCCACTGAAGCTTTCTTT. The encoded protein is CASSSLLGATEAFF. The V gene is TRBV7-9, the J gene TRBJ1-1; the D gene is possibly TRBD1 (5 bases). Germline V gives CDR1 SEHNR, CDR2 FQNEAQ (reference sequence). The CDR3 has 14 residues. Trimming pared 4 bases from V and 4 bases from J, leaving 13 bases between.

The chain recombines TRBV5-1 with TRBJ2-1; 8 nucleotides match TRBD2. V trimming: 4 bases; J trimming: 5 bases; junction bases outside the gene matches: 11. This CDR3 spans 16 amino acids. Germline V gene sequence: CDR1 SGHRS, CDR2 YFSETQ. CDR3 coding DNA: TGCGCCAGCAGCGCCGGACTAGCCCATTCGAACAATGAGCAGTTCTTC. Translated: CASSAGLAHSNNEQFF.

In its sample, this clone was seen once. The chain carries TRBV7-9 and TRBJ2-5; perhaps TRBD1 as D (6 bases). V lost 1 base, J lost 4 bases, and 13 bases lay in between. The CDR3 covers 15 residues. The germline CDR1 and CDR2 sequences are SEHNR and FQNEAQ (reference sequence). The CDR3 loop is CASSLEQGFRETQYF. The CDR3 nucleotides read TGTGCCAGCAGCTTAGAGCAGGGGTTCCGAGAGACCCAGTACTTC.

The chain recombines TRBV15 with TRBJ2-3, with D unclear. CDR1 is LNHNV and CDR2 is YYDKDF in the germline V gene (reference sequence). The ends were cut back, 0 bases at V and 8 bases at J, with 6 bases in the middle. The CDR3 covers 12 residues. The CDR3: CATSRDPATQYF. CDR3 coding DNA: TGTGCCACCAGCAGAGATCCAGCTACGCAGTATTTT.

This rearrangement joins TRBV7-3 to TRBJ1-4; a weak D match, TRBD1 (6 bases). The CDR3 contains 14 residues. Germline values: CDR1 SGHTA, CDR2 FQGTGA. Trimming cost V 4 bases and J 3 bases, with 9 bases left between them. The chain's CDR3 is CASSSHRANEKLFF. CDR3 coding DNA: TGTGCCAGCAGCTCTCACAGGGCTAATGAAAAACTGTTTTTT.

The chain carries TRBV29-1 and TRBJ2-4, with 7 bases aligning to TRBD1. This CDR3 spans 14 amino acids. Germline CDR1 and CDR2: SQVTM and ANQGSEA. Germline trimming cut 4 bases from V and 3 bases from J; bases unmatched to any gene: 6. Here the CDR3 DNA reads TGCAGCGTTGGGGACAGTACCAACAAAAACATTCAGTACTTC. Translation gives CSVGDSTNKNIQYF.

The V call is TRBV7-6, the J call TRBJ2-5; 8 bases map to TRBD1. J gave up 6 bases and V 5 bases, and 11 bases lay outside the gene matches. This CDR3 contains 15 residues. Germline CDR1 SGHVS, CDR2 FNYEAQ. The CDR3 nucleotides are TGTGCCAGCAGCCCCCGTGGACAGGGTGGGAAGACCCAGTACTTC. It translates to CASSPRGQGGKTQYF.

The J gene is TRBJ2-7, the V gene TRBV6-5, with 10 bases aligning to TRBD1. The CDR3 is 15 amino acids. V shed 6 bases and J 4 bases; nucleotides not matched to a gene: 9. Germline V CDR1 and CDR2: MNHEY, SVGAGI. CDR3 DNA: TGTGCCAGCAGAACCGACAGGGGGCGCGAATACGAGCAGTACTTC. Translation gives CASRTDRGREYEQYF.

The chain links TRBV7-2 to TRBJ1-2, with a weak D call TRBD1 (5 bases). The germline V gene encodes CDR1 SGHTA and CDR2 FQGNSA. V shed 2 bases and J shed 0 bases, with 19 bases lying between them. This CDR3 spans 18 amino acids. CDR3 protein: CASSLNWQGALANYGYTF. The DNA of the CDR3 is TGTGCCAGCAGCTTAAACTGGCAGGGCGCCCTAGCTAACTATGGCTACACCTTC.

A word on this clone: The junction does not match germline at one end; this may be a read error. The chain has TRBV30 and TRBJ1-5, with TRBD1 as a possible D gene (5 bases). CDR1 GTSNPN and CDR2 SVGIG come from the germline V gene (reference sequence). The CDR3 loop spans 16 amino acids. The CDR3 is CAWSRQGMGSDQPQHF. DNA for the CDR3: TGTGCCTGGAGTCGGCAGGGAATGGGTAGCGATCAGCCCCAGCATTTT. The whole variable domain, filled in from reference TRBV30 and TRBJ1-5, reads SQTIHQWPATLVQPVGSPLSLECTVEGTSNPNLYWYRQAAGRGLQLLFYSVGIGQISSEVPQNLSASRPQDRQFILSSKKLLLSDSGFYLCAWSRQGMGSDQPQHFGDGTRLSIL.